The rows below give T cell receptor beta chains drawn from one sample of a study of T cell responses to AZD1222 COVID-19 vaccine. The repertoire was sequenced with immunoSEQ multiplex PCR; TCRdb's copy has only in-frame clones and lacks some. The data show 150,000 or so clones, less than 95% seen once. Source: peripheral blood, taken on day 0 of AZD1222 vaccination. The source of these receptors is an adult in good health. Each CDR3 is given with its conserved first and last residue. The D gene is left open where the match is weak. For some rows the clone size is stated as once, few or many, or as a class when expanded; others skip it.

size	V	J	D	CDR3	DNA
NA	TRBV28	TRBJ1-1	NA	CASSSQGWAEAFF	TGTGCCAGCAGCTCGCAGGGTTGGGCTGAAGCTTTCTTT
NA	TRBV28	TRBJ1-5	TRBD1	CASKRTGNSNQPQHF	TGTGCCAGTAAACGGACAGGGAATAGCAATCAGCCCCAGCATTTT
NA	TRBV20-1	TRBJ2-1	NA	CSASIPAPDEQFF	TGCAGTGCTAGTATTCCAGCCCCCGATGAGCAGTTCTTC
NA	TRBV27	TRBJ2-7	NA	CASTSYGQIYEQYF	TGTGCCAGCACCTCCTATGGACAGATCTACGAGCAGTACTTC
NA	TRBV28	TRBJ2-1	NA	CASTLRQYNEQFF	TGTGCCAGCACCTTAAGACAGTACAATGAGCAGTTCTTC
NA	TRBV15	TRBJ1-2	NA	CATSREVEPGNGYTF	TGTGCCACCAGCAGAGAAGTTGAGCCAGGGAATGGCTACACCTTC
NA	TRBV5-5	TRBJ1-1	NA	CASSLVGGGKAFF	TGTGCCAGCAGCTTGGTTGGCGGGGGTAAGGCTTTCTTT
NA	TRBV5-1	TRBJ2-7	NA	CASSLEAVSSYEQYF	TGCGCCAGCAGCTTGGAGGCAGTATCCTCGTACGAGCAGTACTTC
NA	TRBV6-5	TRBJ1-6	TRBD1	CASSSGQELHF	TGTGCCAGCAGTTCAGGACAGGAGCTCCATTTT
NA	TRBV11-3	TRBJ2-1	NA	CASSPKRNEQFF	TGTGCCAGCAGCCCCAAGCGGAATGAGCAGTTCTTC
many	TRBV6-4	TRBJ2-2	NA	CASSDGTHTGELFF	TGTGCCAGCAGTGACGGGACTCACACCGGGGAGCTGTTTTTT
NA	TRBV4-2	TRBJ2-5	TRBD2	CASSQVFRGTSGRAKTQYF	TGTGCCAGCAGCCAAGTTTTCCGCGGGACTAGCGGGAGGGCAAAGACCCAGTACTTC
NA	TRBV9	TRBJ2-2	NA	CASSPGVGERSNTGELFF	TGTGCCAGCAGCCCAGGTGTTGGGGAAAGGTCGAACACCGGGGAGCTGTTTTTT
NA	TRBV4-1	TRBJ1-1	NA	CASSQGPAGAASEAFF	TGCGCCAGCAGCCAAGGGCCAGCGGGGGCGGCGTCTGAAGCTTTCTTT
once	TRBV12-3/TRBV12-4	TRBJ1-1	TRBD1	CASSWGQYTEAFF	TGTGCCAGCAGTTGGGGACAGTACACTGAAGCTTTCTTT
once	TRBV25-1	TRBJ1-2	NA	CASSEGYKQGLGLYGYTF	TGTGCCAGCAGTGAGGGGTACAAACAGGGACTCGGACTCTATGGCTACACCTTC
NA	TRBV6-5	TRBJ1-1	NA	CASSYHESTEAFF	TGTGCCAGCAGTTACCATGAATCCACTGAAGCTTTCTTT
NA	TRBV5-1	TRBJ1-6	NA	CASSLDPHVVGPLHF	TGCGCCAGCAGCCTCGACCCGCACGTAGTGGGACCCCTCCACTTT
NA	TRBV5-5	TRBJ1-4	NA	CASSWALGEKLFF	TGTGCCAGCAGCTGGGCTCTCGGTGAAAAACTGTTTTTT
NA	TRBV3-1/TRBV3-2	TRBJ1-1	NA	CASSQGPPGRAEAFF	TGTGCCAGCAGCCAGGGACCCCCGGGAAGGGCTGAAGCTTTCTTT
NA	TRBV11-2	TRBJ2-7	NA	CASSGQVEASFYEQYF	TGTGCCAGCAGCGGCCAGGTGGAGGCGTCGTTCTACGAGCAGTACTTC
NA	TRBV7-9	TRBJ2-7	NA	CASSLVGYEQYF	TGTGCCAGCAGCTTGGTTGGGTACGAGCAGTACTTC
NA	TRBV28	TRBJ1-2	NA	CASYGSPAYGYTF	TGTGCCAGCTACGGGTCCCCCGCCTATGGCTACACCTTC
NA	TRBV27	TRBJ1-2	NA	CASSPLGAGTYGYTF	TGTGCCAGCAGTCCCCTAGGGGCAGGGACCTATGGCTACACCTTC
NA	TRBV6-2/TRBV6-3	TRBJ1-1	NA	CASSLIETDPEAFF	TGTGCCAGCAGCCTTATCGAGACCGATCCTGAAGCTTTCTTT
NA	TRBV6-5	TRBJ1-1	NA	CASSYSGLTNTEAFF	TGTGCCAGCAGTTACTCGGGACTGACAAACACTGAAGCTTTCTTT
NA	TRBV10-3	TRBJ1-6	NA	CAITGTANSPLHF	TGTGCCATCACTGGGACGGCTAATTCACCCCTCCACTTT
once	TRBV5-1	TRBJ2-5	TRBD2	CASASGGRREETQYF	TGCGCCAGCGCTAGCGGGGGCCGGAGGGAAGAGACCCAGTACTTC
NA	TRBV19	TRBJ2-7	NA	CASSMGIEQYF	TGTGCCAGTAGTATGGGGATCGAGCAGTACTTC
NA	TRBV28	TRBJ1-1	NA	CASSKAGTHLDSNTEAFF	TGTGCCAGCAGTAAAGCCGGGACACATTTAGACTCGAACACTGAAGCTTTCTTT
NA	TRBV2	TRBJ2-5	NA	CASSEGVRVRGLQETQYF	TGTGCCAGCAGTGAAGGTGTTAGGGTCCGGGGTCTCCAAGAGACCCAGTACTTC
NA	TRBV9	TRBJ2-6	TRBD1	CASTLDRGAGANVLTF	TGTGCCAGCACCCTCGACAGGGGCGCTGGGGCCAACGTCCTGACTTTC
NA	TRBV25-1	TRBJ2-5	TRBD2	CASSELWGGDQETQYF	TGTGCCAGCAGTGAATTGTGGGGGGGGGACCAAGAGACCCAGTACTTC
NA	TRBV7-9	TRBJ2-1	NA	CASSFEGEQFF	TGTGCCAGCAGCTTTGAGGGTGAGCAGTTCTTC
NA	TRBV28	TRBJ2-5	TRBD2	CASNTLGREGTQYF	TGTGCCAGCAACACCTTGGGCAGGGAGGGGACCCAGTACTTC
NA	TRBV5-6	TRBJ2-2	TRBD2	CASSLAGGSPGELFF	TGTGCCAGCAGCTTGGCGGGAGGTTCCCCCGGGGAGCTGTTTTTT
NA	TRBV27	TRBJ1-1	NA	CASSTDMNTEAFF	TGTGCCAGCAGTACGGACATGAACACTGAAGCTTTCTTT
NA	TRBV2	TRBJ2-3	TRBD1	CASSRGQAADTQYF	TGTGCCAGCAGTAGGGGACAGGCGGCGGATACGCAGTATTTT
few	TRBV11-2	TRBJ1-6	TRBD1	CASSFGQGPPYNSPLHF	TGTGCCAGCAGCTTCGGACAGGGGCCCCCCTATAATTCACCCCTCCACTTT
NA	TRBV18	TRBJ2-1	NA	CASHSDPLKAQFF	TGTGCCAGCCACTCGGACCCCCTCAAAGCGCAGTTCTTC
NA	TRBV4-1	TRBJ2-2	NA	CASSHPTGELFF	TGCGCCAGCAGCCATCCCACCGGGGAGCTGTTTTTT
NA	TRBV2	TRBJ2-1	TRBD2	CASIPNRLAGDNEQFF	TGTGCCAGCATCCCGAACCGGCTAGCGGGAGACAATGAGCAGTTCTTC